A selection of T cell receptor beta chains follows, all from one sample in a study of human T cells and chemical hapten exposure. TCRdb reanalysed the 5' RACE reads using MiXCR and keeps one entry per CDR3 protein. The repertoire holds approximately 80,000 distinct CDR3 sequences, with about a sixth as singletons. All receptors derive from a female donor in good health. Each CDR3 is given with its conserved first and last residue. D genes are given only for firm matches. The size of a clone is reported for some rows only, either as once, few or many, or as a class for expanded clones.

abundance	len	j_gene	d_gene	v_gene	CDR3nt	CDR3aa
-	14	TRBJ1-1	TRBD1	TRBV6-2/TRBV6-3	TGTGCCAGCAGTTACTTGCAGGGGGGTACTGAAGCTTTCTTT	CASSYLQGGTEAFF
few	13	TRBJ1-2	TRBD1	TRBV6-1	TGTGCCAGCAGTGGGACAGGGAACTATGGCTACACCTTC	CASSGTGNYGYTF
few	11	TRBJ1-6	TRBD1	TRBV20-1	TGCAGTGCTAACGACAGGGGATCCCTCCACTTT	CSANDRGSLHF
-	17	TRBJ2-1	TRBD2	TRBV10-3	TGTGCCATCAGTGAGTCCGGGACTAGCGGGATAAACAATGAGCAGTTCTTC	CAISESGTSGINNEQFF
few	13	TRBJ2-1	TRBD2	TRBV10-3	TGTGCCACCGGACTAGCGGGGGCCAATGAGCAGTTCTTC	CATGLAGANEQFF
-	17	TRBJ2-7	-	TRBV5-1	TGCGCCAGCAGCCCCGACTCCGACAGGTATCCCTTCTACGAGCAGTACTTC	CASSPDSDRYPFYEQYF
few	14	TRBJ1-2	TRBD1	TRBV6-5	TGTGCCAGCAACGATTACAGGGGACTCGATGGCTACACCTTC	CASNDYRGLDGYTF
few	12	TRBJ2-3	-	TRBV6-1	TGTGCCAGCAGTGAACTAGGGGATACGCAGTATTTT	CASSELGDTQYF
-	16	TRBJ1-1	-	TRBV6-5	TGTGCCAGCAGTTACCCCGCCTCGGGGCAGAACACTGAAGCTTTCTTT	CASSYPASGQNTEAFF
-	15	TRBJ2-7	TRBD1	TRBV7-2	TGTGCCAGCAGCCGATCCGGACAGGGCTCCGACGAGCAGTACTTC	CASSRSGQGSDEQYF
few	15	TRBJ1-1	TRBD1	TRBV3-1	TGTGCCAGCAGCCAAGGGGACAGGGGCAGCTCTGAAGCTTTCTTT	CASSQGDRGSSEAFF
-	15	TRBJ2-1	TRBD1	TRBV6-1	TGTGCCAGCAGTGAATTGGGACAGGGTAATAATGAGCAGTTCTTC	CASSELGQGNNEQFF
many	12	TRBJ2-3	-	TRBV5-5	TGTGCCAGCAGCTTGGTTACAGATACGCAGTATTTT	CASSLVTDTQYF
-	17	TRBJ1-1	-	TRBV3-2	TGTGCCAGCAGCCAACGCCCGACAGGGGTCGGCTACACTGAAGCTTTCTTT	CASSQRPTGVGYTEAFF
many	15	TRBJ2-1	TRBD2	TRBV24-1	TGTGCCACCAGTGCCGGCAGCGGGATCTACAATGAGCAGTTCTTC	CATSAGSGIYNEQFF
-	17	TRBJ2-3	TRBD2	TRBV28	TGTGCCAGCAGTTCTAGCGGGCACACCTCATTCACAGATACGCAGTATTTT	CASSSSGHTSFTDTQYF
-	14	TRBJ2-5	-	TRBV20-1	TGCAGTGTCCAGAGCTCCCATTACCAAGAGACCCAGTACTTC	CSVQSSHYQETQYF
few	13	TRBJ2-7	-	TRBV5-1	TGCGCCAGCAGCTTGGGACCCCTCTACGAGCAGTACTTC	CASSLGPLYEQYF
many	15	TRBJ2-5	-	TRBV6-2/TRBV6-3	TGTGCCAGCAGTCCAATATTCGCAGGGGAAGAGACCCAGTACTTC	CASSPIFAGEETQYF
few	15	TRBJ1-5	-	TRBV6-6	TGTGCCAGCAGTCAGTATCTGGGCCTCAATCAGCCCCAGCATTTT	CASSQYLGLNQPQHF
few	13	TRBJ1-2	-	TRBV6-5	TGTGCCAGCAGTCCCGACAATGACTATGGCTACACCTTC	CASSPDNDYGYTF
-	11	TRBJ2-4	-	TRBV12-3/TRBV12-4	TGTGCCAGCAGTTTAGGAAACATTCAGTACTTC	CASSLGNIQYF
few	13	TRBJ1-1	TRBD1	TRBV6-5	TGTGCCAGCAGCCAGACAGGGCGAACTGAAGCTTTCTTT	CASSQTGRTEAFF
few	15	TRBJ2-5	-	TRBV11-2	TGTGCCAGCAGCTTAGGGGAAGTGTGGGGAGAGACCCAGTACTTC	CASSLGEVWGETQYF
few	16	TRBJ2-3	-	TRBV6-6	TGTGCCAGCAGACTTGGACAGTTTCTAAGCACAGATACGCAGTATTTT	CASRLGQFLSTDTQYF
few	12	TRBJ2-5	-	TRBV2	TGTGCCAGCAAAAGACAGGAAGAGACCCAGTACTTC	CASKRQEETQYF